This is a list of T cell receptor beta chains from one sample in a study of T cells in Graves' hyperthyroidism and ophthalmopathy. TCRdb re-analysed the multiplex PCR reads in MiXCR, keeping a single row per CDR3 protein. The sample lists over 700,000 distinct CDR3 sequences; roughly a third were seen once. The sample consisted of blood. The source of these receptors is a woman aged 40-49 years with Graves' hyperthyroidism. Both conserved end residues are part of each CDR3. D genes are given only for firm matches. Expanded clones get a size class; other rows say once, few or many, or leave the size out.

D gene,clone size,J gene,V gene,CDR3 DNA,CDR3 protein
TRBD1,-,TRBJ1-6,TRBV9,TGTGCCAGCAGCGCCCCGGGACAGGGGAATTCACCCCTCCACTTT,CASSAPGQGNSPLHF
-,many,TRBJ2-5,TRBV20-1,TGCAGTGCTAGTGGGGGCGGAGAGACCCAGTACTTC,CSASGGGETQYF
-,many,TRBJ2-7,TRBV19,TGTGCCAGTAGTACCGGACCGACGTTCGAGCAGTACTTC,CASSTGPTFEQYF
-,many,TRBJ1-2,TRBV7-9,TGTGCCAGCAGCCCGGGTGAAGGGAACTATGGCTACACCTTC,CASSPGEGNYGYTF
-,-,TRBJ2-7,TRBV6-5,TGTGCCAGCAGTTACGGCGATAGAGGTCGGTATGAGCAGTACTTC,CASSYGDRGRYEQYF
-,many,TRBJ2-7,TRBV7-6,TGTGCCAGCAGCCCGTGGACAGATTATAATTCCTACGAGCAGTACTTC,CASSPWTDYNSYEQYF
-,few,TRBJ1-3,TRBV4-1,TGCGCCAGCAGCCGGTTGGGTCCCGGAAACACCATATATTTT,CASSRLGPGNTIYF
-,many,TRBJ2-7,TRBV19,TGTGCCAGTAGTATGGGCCAGGGCCACGAGCAGTACTTC,CASSMGQGHEQYF
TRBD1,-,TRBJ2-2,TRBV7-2,TGTGCCAGCAGTTACCGACAGGGGAGCACCGGGGGGCTGTTTTTT,CASSYRQGSTGGLFF
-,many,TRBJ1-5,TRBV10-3,TGTGCCATCAGTGATCGGGGGCTTCAGCCCCAGCATTTT,CAISDRGLQPQHF
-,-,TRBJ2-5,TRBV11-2,TGTGCCAGCAGCCGGGCGCTAGGGGCCGAAGAGACCCAGTACTTC,CASSRALGAEETQYF
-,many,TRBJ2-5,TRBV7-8,TGTGCCAGCAGCTTTAGTGGGGGGACGCAGTACTTC,CASSFSGGTQYF
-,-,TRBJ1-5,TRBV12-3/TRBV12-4,TGTGCCAGCAGGGGGGCCAGCCGCAATCAGCCCCAGCATTTT,CASRGASRNQPQHF
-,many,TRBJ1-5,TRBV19,TGTGCCAGTAGTATACCGGCAGATCAGCCCCAGCATTTT,CASSIPADQPQHF
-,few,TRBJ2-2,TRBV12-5,TGTGCTAGTCGGGGTAGCCCGAGCACCGGGGAGCTGTTTTTT,CASRGSPSTGELFF
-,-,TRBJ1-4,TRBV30,TGTGCCTGGAGTCCCGGGGCAAGTTCTAATGAAAAACTGTTTTTT,CAWSPGASSNEKLFF
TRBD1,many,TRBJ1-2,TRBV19,TGTGCCAGTAGTAACCGGGACAGGGGGCAGGCCTATGGCTACACCTTC,CASSNRDRGQAYGYTF
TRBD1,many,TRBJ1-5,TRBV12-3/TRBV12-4,TGTGCCAGCAGCCGAGACAGGGCGAGCAATCAGCCCCAGCATTTT,CASSRDRASNQPQHF
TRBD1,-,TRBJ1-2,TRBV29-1,TGCAGCGTGGAAACGGGACAGGGGGACGGCGGCTACACCTTC,CSVETGQGDGGYTF
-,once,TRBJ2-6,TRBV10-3,TGTGCCATCAGTGAGTCGGCCGGGGGGGCCAACGTCCTGACTTTC,CAISESAGGANVLTF
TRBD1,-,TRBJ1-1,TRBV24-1,TGTGCCACCAGTACCACTGGACAGGGAAGGAACACTGAAGCTTTCTTT,CATSTTGQGRNTEAFF
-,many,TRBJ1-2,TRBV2,TGTGCCAGCAGTGTTAGTTTCGGCTATGGCTACACCTTC,CASSVSFGYGYTF
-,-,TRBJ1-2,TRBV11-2,TGTGCCAGCAGCGGACAGCCTAACTATGGCTACACCTTC,CASSGQPNYGYTF
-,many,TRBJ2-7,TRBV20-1,TGCAGTGCGAACAGCGAGTCCTACGAGCAGTACTTC,CSANSESYEQYF
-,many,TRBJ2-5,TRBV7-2,TGTGCCAGCAGACGAGGCATCCAAGAGACCCAGTACTTC,CASRRGIQETQYF
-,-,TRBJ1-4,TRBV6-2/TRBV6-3,TGTGCCAGCAGTTACTCCGCTCGATGGATTAATGAAAAACTGTTTTTT,CASSYSARWINEKLFF
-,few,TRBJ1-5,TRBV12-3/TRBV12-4,TGTGCCAGCAGTTTGGGGGGTAGGGATCAGCCCCAGCATTTT,CASSLGGRDQPQHF
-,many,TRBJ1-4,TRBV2,TGTGCCAGCGGGGCAACTAATGAAAAACTGTTTTTT,CASGATNEKLFF
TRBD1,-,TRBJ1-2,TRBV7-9,TGTGCCAGCAGCTATCGGACAGGGACCAATAACTATGGCTACACCTTC,CASSYRTGTNNYGYTF
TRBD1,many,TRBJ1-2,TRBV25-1,TGTGCCAGCAGGTTGGGACAGGGCCATGGCTACACCTTC,CASRLGQGHGYTF
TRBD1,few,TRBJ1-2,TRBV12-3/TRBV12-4,TGTGCCAGCAGGACCGGGACAGGCAGGGCAGCGAGCTACACCTTC,CASRTGTGRAASYTF
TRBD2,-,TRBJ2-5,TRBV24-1,TGTGCCAGCACCCCCCTGACTAGCGGGGGTTACCAAGAGACCCAGTACTTC,CASTPLTSGGYQETQYF
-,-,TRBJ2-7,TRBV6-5,TGTGCCAGCACCTCCCAGGGAAGCGGTCTCTACGAGCAGTACTTC,CASTSQGSGLYEQYF
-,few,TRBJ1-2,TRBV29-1,TGCAGCGTTGATAACGGATATGGCTACACCTTC,CSVDNGYGYTF
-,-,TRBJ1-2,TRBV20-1,TGCAGTGCTAGAGATCCAAACAGGGAGGGTGGCTACACCTTC,CSARDPNREGGYTF
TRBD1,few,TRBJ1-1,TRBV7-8,TGTGCCAGCAGCCCTTCGTCCGGGACAGGGAACACTGAAGCTTTCTTT,CASSPSSGTGNTEAFF
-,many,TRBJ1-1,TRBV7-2,TGTGCCAGCAGCGGGCGGGTGGGCACTGAAGCTTTCTTT,CASSGRVGTEAFF
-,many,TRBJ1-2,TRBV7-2,TGTGCCAGCAGCTTAGCTCTAGGGGGAGGTGGCTACACCTTC,CASSLALGGGGYTF
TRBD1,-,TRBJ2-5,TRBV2,TGTGCCAGCAGTTACCCGACAGGGTCCCTCCAAGAGACCCAGTACTTC,CASSYPTGSLQETQYF
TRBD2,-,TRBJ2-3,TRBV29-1,TGCAGCGTTCTATCCGGGACTAGCGGGTTAGATACGCAGTATTTT,CSVLSGTSGLDTQYF
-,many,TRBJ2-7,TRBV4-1,TGCGCCAGCAGCCAAGTCCAGGGGCCCTACGAGCAGTACTTC,CASSQVQGPYEQYF
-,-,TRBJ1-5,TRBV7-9,TGTGCCAGCAGTTTATTGGGCAGGTCCAATCAGCCCCAGCATTTT,CASSLLGRSNQPQHF
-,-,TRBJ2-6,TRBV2,TGTGCCAGCAGTTCTTGGGGCTCTGGGGCCAACGTCCTGACTTTC,CASSSWGSGANVLTF
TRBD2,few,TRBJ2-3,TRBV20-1,TGCAGTGCTAGAGATCGCGGACTAGCGGCGCAGTATTTT,CSARDRGLAAQYF
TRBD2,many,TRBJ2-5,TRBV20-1,TGCAGTGCTGACGGACTAGCGGAGACCCAGTACTTC,CSADGLAETQYF
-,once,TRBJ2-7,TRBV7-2,TGTGCCAGCACCCTACAACGGGCCGGACTCTACGAGCAGTACTTC,CASTLQRAGLYEQYF
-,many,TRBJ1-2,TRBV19,TGTGCCAGTAGTATAGGACCAAGAGATGGCTACACCTTC,CASSIGPRDGYTF
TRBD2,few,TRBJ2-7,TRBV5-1,TGCGCCAGTGCAAGACTAGCGGAGCCCTACGAGCAGTACTTC,CASARLAEPYEQYF
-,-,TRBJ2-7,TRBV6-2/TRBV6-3,TGTGCCAGCAGTTACGAACAAAGGACCTACGAGCAGTACTTC,CASSYEQRTYEQYF
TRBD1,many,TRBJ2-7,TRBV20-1,TGCAGTGCTAGAGGGGGGACAGGCTACGAGCAGTACTTC,CSARGGTGYEQYF
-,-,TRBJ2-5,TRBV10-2,TGCGCCAGCAGTTGGACTAAAGAGACCCAGTACTTC,CASSWTKETQYF
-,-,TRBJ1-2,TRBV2,TGTGCCAGCAGTGAAGCCACAGGGTACGGCTACACCTTC,CASSEATGYGYTF
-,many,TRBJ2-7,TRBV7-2,TGTGCCAGCAGCTTAGCGCCAGGGGCCGGTTACGAGCAGTACTTC,CASSLAPGAGYEQYF
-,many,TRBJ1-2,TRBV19,TGTGCCAGTAGTACCCGACCTGGCGGCGAAGGCTACACCTTC,CASSTRPGGEGYTF